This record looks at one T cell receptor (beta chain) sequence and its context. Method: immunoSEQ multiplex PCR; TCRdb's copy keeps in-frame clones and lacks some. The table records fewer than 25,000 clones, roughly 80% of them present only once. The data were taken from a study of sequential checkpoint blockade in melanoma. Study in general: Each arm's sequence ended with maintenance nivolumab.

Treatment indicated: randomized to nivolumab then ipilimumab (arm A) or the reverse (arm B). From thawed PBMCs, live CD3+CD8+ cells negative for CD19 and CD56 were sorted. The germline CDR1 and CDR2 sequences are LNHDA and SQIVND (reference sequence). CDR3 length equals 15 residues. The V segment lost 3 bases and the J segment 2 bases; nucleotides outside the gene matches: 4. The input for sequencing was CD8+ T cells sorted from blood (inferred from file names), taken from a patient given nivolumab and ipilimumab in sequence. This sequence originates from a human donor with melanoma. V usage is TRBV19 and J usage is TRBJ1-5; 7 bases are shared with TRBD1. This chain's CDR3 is CASSIDREGNQPQHF. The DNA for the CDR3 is TGTGCCAGTAGTATCGACAGGGAGGGCAATCAGCCCCAGCATTTT.